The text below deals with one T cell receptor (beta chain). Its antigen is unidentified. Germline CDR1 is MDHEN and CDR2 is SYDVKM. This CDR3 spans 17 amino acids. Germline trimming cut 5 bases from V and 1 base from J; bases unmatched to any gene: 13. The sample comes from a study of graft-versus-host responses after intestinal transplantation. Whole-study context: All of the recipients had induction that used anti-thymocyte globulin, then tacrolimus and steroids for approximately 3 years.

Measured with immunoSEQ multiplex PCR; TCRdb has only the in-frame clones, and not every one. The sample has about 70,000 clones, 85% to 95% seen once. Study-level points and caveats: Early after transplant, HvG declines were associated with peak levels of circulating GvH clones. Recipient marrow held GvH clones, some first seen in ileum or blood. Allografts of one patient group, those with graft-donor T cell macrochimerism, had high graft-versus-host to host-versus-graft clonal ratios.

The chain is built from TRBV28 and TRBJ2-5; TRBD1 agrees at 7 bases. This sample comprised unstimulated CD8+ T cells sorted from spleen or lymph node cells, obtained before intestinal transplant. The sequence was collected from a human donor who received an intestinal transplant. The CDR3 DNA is TGTGCCAGCAGTCTAGAACCCGGGACAGCCCCCCAAGAGACCCAGTACTTC. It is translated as CASSLEPGTAPQETQYF. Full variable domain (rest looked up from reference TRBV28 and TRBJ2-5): DVKVTQSSRYLVKRTGEKVFLECVQDMDHENMFWYRQDPGLGLRLIYFSYDVKMKEKGDIPEGYSVSREKKERFSLILESASTNQTSMYLCASSLEPGTAPQETQYFGPGTRLLVL.